A single sample is the source of the 32 T cell receptor beta chains below, sequenced in a study of shared clonotypes between healthy human individuals. Measured with immunoSEQ multiplex PCR; TCRdb has only the in-frame clones, and not every one. The table lists some 2.4 million clones, 93% of them singletons. Material: naive CD4+ T cells from PBMCs. The subset was: CD45RA+ positively selected. Receptors originate from a man younger than 35 in good health. Some clones in this sample may be carry-over from other donors' samples.

The chain uses TRBV28 and TRBJ1-5; unclear D gene. CDR1 is MDHEN, CDR2 SYDVKM, per germline. Deletions cut 2 bases from V and 4 bases from J, with 12 bases between. The CDR3 has 15 residues. The CDR3: CASSLRFAGNQPQHF. The CDR3 DNA reads TGTGCCAGCAGTTTACGGTTTGCAGGTAATCAGCCCCAGCATTTT.

This rearrangement joins TRBV27 to TRBJ2-1; 8 nucleotides match TRBD2. V dropped 7 bases and J dropped 0; count of bases not matched to a gene: 5. Germline assignment: CDR1 MNHEY and CDR2 SMNVEV (reference sequence). There are 15 residues in the CDR3. The CDR3 sequence is CASTQSGSSYNEQFF. The DNA for the CDR3 is TGTGCCAGCACCCAAAGCGGGAGCTCCTACAATGAGCAGTTCTTC.

V usage is TRBV6-5 and J usage is TRBJ2-1; D may be TRBD1 (5 bases). Germline V lookup: CDR1 MNHEY, CDR2 SVGAGI. The CDR3 totals 15 residues. Trimming left V 7 bases short and J 8 bases short, with 21 bases between. CDR3 protein: CASTTLTAGNYEQFF. Written as DNA, the CDR3 is TGTGCCAGCACTACCCTAACGGCAGGGAACTATGAGCAGTTCTTC.

V is TRBV7-8 and J is TRBJ1-6; D gene uncertain. CDR3 length: 13 amino acids. The ends were cut back, 5 bases at V and 7 bases at J, with 9 bases in the middle. Germline CDR1 SGHVS, CDR2 FQNEAQ. CDR3 bases: TGTGCCAGCAGCCAAACCAGGAATTCACCCCTCCACTTT. It encodes CASSQTRNSPLHF.

The gene calls are TRBV20-1 and TRBJ2-1, with D tentatively TRBD2 (5 bases). This CDR3 has 11 amino acids. V lost 4 bases and J 10 bases, leaving 11 bases between the germline ends. Germline loops: CDR1 DFQATT, CDR2 SNEGSKA (reference sequence). The CDR3 region has the DNA TGCAGTGCTACACCTAGAGGGGAGCAGTTCTTC. The encoded protein is CSATPRGEQFF.

The V gene is TRBV14, the J gene TRBJ1-1; 12 bases align to TRBD1. The CDR3 has 17 residues. V was pared by 3 bases and J by 4 bases, with 9 bases of the junction left unmatched. Germline-derived CDR1 and CDR2 are SGHDN and FVKESK. CDR3 protein: CASSQKPGQGARTEAFF. DNA for the CDR3: TGTGCCAGCAGCCAGAAGCCGGGACAGGGGGCGCGCACTGAAGCTTTCTTT.

The V call is TRBV15, the J call TRBJ2-3; 10 bases fit TRBD2. J was trimmed by 3 bases and V by 0 bases; bases with no gene match: 3. The CDR3 covers 16 residues. From germline, CDR1 is LNHNV and CDR2 YYDKDF (reference sequence). The chain's CDR3 is CATSRDPSGRTDTQYF. CDR3 DNA sequence: TGTGCCACCAGCAGAGATCCTAGCGGGAGAACAGATACGCAGTATTTT.

Details on this clone: This sample includes further DNA sequences coding for the same CDR3. The V gene is TRBV6-5, the J gene TRBJ1-5, with TRBD1 as a possible D gene (6 bases). The V end was cut by 6 bases, the J end by 7 bases, with 7 bases between. The germline V gene encodes CDR1 MNHEY and CDR2 SVGAGI. The CDR3 runs 11 residues. The CDR3 sequence: CASSQGQPQHF. The CDR3 DNA is TGTGCCAGCAGCCAGGGGCAGCCCCAGCATTTT.

The J gene is TRBJ2-7, the V gene TRBV5-1, with D tentatively TRBD2 (6 bases). Trimming took off 3 bases at V and 3 bases at J, with 19 bases between the two ends. Germline V gene sequence: CDR1 SGHRS, CDR2 YFSETQ. The CDR3 totals 16 residues. In DNA, the CDR3 is TGCGCCAGCAGCTCCGCGTTCACCGGGACTCTCTACGAGCAGTACTTC. It encodes CASSSAFTGTLYEQYF.

As to this clone: The same CDR3 can be traced to other DNA sequences in this sample. J is TRBJ2-3 and V is TRBV5-6, with 11 bases fitting TRBD2. The junction had 1 base not matched to a gene; V was cut back by 4 bases and J by 0 bases. Germline V gives CDR1 SGHDT, CDR2 YYEEEE. The CDR3 runs 15 residues. CDR3 sequence: CASSRTSGSTDTQYF. As DNA, the CDR3 is TGTGCCAGCAGCCGGACTAGCGGGAGCACAGATACGCAGTATTTT. Full variable domain (missing parts from reference TRBV5-6 and TRBJ2-3): DAGVTQSPTHLIKTRGQQVTLRCSPKSGHDTVSWYQQALGQGPQFIFQYYEEEERQRGNFPDRFSGHQFPNYSSELNVNALLLGDSALYLCASSRTSGSTDTQYFGPGTRLTVL.

The genes are TRBV7-9 and TRBJ2-5; TRBD1 might be the D (6 bases). CDR3 length: 15 residues. Germline loops: CDR1 SEHNR, CDR2 FQNEAQ (reference sequence). Trimming pared 4 bases from V and 5 bases from J, leaving 17 bases between. The CDR3 sequence: CASSSDQTGWETQYF. The DNA of the CDR3 is TGTGCCAGCAGCTCAGATCAGACAGGATGGGAGACCCAGTACTTC.

The chain couples TRBV5-4 to TRBJ1-1; no reliable D call. The CDR3 runs 12 residues. CDR1 and CDR2 (germline): SGHNT, YYREEE (reference sequence). Trimming took off 1 base at V and 6 bases at J, with 7 bases between the two ends. CDR3 sequence reads: CASSLYRAEAFF. The CDR3 nucleotides read TGTGCCAGCAGCTTGTATCGAGCTGAAGCTTTCTTT.

The V call is TRBV7-8, the J call TRBJ2-7; D is uncertain. The ends were cut back, 4 bases at V and 4 bases at J, with 14 bases in the middle. Germline lookup yields CDR1 SGHVS and CDR2 FQNEAQ. This CDR3 is built from 14 residues. The CDR3 here is CASSSRNLGYEQYF. CDR3 DNA sequence: TGTGCCAGCAGCTCGAGGAACCTGGGGTACGAGCAGTACTTC.

The genes are TRBV30 and TRBJ1-2; no clear D gene. The CDR3 extends over 15 amino acids. Per the germline V gene, CDR1 is GTSNPN and CDR2 is SVGIG (reference sequence). The V end lost 4 bases, the J end lost 5 bases, and 20 bases lay between the germline ends. The DNA for the CDR3 is TGTGCCTGGACGCTGAGGGTGGGAGGACCTTATGGCTACACCTTC. Translation: CAWTLRVGGPYGYTF. Together with reference TRBV30 and TRBJ1-2, the CDR3 gives the full variable domain: SQTIHQWPATLVQPVGSPLSLECTVEGTSNPNLYWYRQAAGRGLQLLFYSVGIGQISSEVPQNLSASRPQDRQFILSSKKLLLSDSGFYLCAWTLRVGGPYGYTFGSGTRLTVV.

The chain links TRBV19 to TRBJ1-5, with D possibly TRBD1 on 5 matching bases. CDR1 is LNHDA, CDR2 SQIVND, per germline (reference sequence). V dropped 5 bases and J dropped 3 bases, with 17 bases sitting between them. CDR3 length: 16 amino acids. In nucleotides, the CDR3 is TGTGCCAGTAGTCTTAAACCAGGGCAGTTCAATCAGCCCCAGCATTTT. Amino acid sequence: CASSLKPGQFNQPQHF.

The gene calls are TRBV9 and TRBJ2-1; 10 positions match TRBD2. Looked up from germline, CDR1 is SGDLS and CDR2 is YYNGEE. The CDR3 contains 15 residues. Losses at the gene ends were 2 bases for V and 5 bases for J; bases not matched to a gene: 4. This CDR3 is CASSVLAGAHNEQFF. The CDR3 nucleotides are TGTGCCAGCAGCGTGCTAGCGGGAGCCCACAATGAGCAGTTCTTC. The whole variable domain, filled in from reference TRBV9 and TRBJ2-1, reads DSGVTQTPKHLITATGQRVTLRCSPRSGDLSVYWYQQSLDQGLQFLIQYYNGEERAKGNILERFSAQQFPDLHSELNLSSLELGDSALYFCASSVLAGAHNEQFFGPGTRLTVL.

The CDR3 bases are TGTGCCAGCGGCTCGGGGAGCTACTCTGGAAACACCATATATTTT. Translation: CASGSGSYSGNTIYF. The chain employs TRBV28 and TRBJ1-3; D unclear. This CDR3 is built from 15 residues. Trimming took off 8 bases at V and 0 bases at J, with 14 bases between the two ends. Germline V lookup: CDR1 MDHEN, CDR2 SYDVKM.

The chain couples TRBV30 to TRBJ1-2, with 8 positions matching TRBD1. With V trimmed by 3 bases and J by 7 bases, 7 bases remained unmatched. CDR3 length: 13 residues. The germline V gene encodes CDR1 GTSNPN and CDR2 SVGIG (reference sequence). In nucleotides, the CDR3 is TGTGCCTGGAGGGACAGGGCGTTTGTTGGCTACACCTTC. Translating gives CAWRDRAFVGYTF.

The chain is built from TRBV9 and TRBJ2-1; D is unclear. CDR1 and CDR2 (germline): SGDLS, YYNGEE. The CDR3 extends over 11 amino acids. V was cut by 3 bases and J by 5 bases, with 3 bases left in between. The CDR3 nucleotides are TGTGCCAGCAGCGGTCACAATGAGCAGTTCTTC. Residues: CASSGHNEQFF.

The CDR3 DNA follows: TGCGCCAGCAGCCAAGTCTGGGGGACAGCAACACTTCTCACAGATACGCAGTATTTT. Protein product: CASSQVWGTATLLTDTQYF. The V gene is TRBV4-3, the J gene TRBJ2-3, with 7 bases aligning to TRBD1. The V and J ends lost 1 base and 2 bases, in that order; junction bases with no gene match: 15. Germline V CDR1 and CDR2: LGHNA, YSLEER. The CDR3 extends over 19 amino acids.

The chain recombines TRBV18 with TRBJ2-5; 8 bases line up with TRBD1. The J segment lost 4 bases and the V segment lost 0 bases, leaving 10 bases of the junction unmatched. The CDR3 has 17 amino acids. Germline V gives CDR1 KGHSH, CDR2 LQKENI. The CDR3 DNA reads as TGTGCCAGCTCACCACCGAGCACAGGGGGTCGCTCAGAGACCCAGTACTTC. This gives the protein CASSPPSTGGRSETQYF.

This chain uses TRBV9 with TRBJ2-7, with 7 bases matching TRBD2. CDR3 size: 15 residues. CDR1 SGDLS and CDR2 YYNGEE come from the germline V gene. The J segment lost 2 bases and the V segment lost 2 bases, leaving 7 bases of the junction unmatched. CDR3 nucleotides: TGTGCCAGCAGCGTGGGCTCTAGCGGTGCCTACGAGCAGTACTTC. Translation gives CASSVGSSGAYEQYF.

The chain has TRBV28 and TRBJ2-5, with 12 bases matching TRBD1. V dropped 6 bases and J dropped 5; count of bases not matched to a gene: 7. This CDR3 contains 15 residues. Germline CDR1 and CDR2: MDHEN and SYDVKM. The CDR3 loop reads CASRKGTGGAETQYF. The DNA for the CDR3 is TGTGCCAGCAGGAAAGGGACAGGGGGCGCCGAGACCCAGTACTTC.

The chain combines TRBV7-3 with TRBJ2-1; TRBD2 might be the D (5 bases). The CDR3 spans 13 residues. Germline V gives CDR1 SGHTA, CDR2 FQGTGA. The V end was cut by 3 bases, the J end by 6 bases, with 9 bases between. The DNA of the CDR3 is TGTGCCAGCAGCTTCGAAGGAGGCAATGAGCAGTTCTTC. Its protein product is CASSFEGGNEQFF. Full variable domain (remainder filled in from reference TRBV7-3 and TRBJ2-1): GAGVSQTPSNKVTEKGKYVELRCDPISGHTALYWYRQSLGQGPEFLIYFQGTGAADDSGLPNDRFFAVRPEGSVSTLKIQRTERGDSAVYLCASSFEGGNEQFFGPGTRLTVL.

This clone was found once. The chain links TRBV21-1 to TRBJ1-3; the table assigns TRBD1, which was not confirmed against the DNA. TRBV21-1 is marked as a pseudogene. The CDR3 spans 16 residues. The CDR3 sequence: CASSPQRGRSGNTIYF. The CDR3, as DNA: TGTGCCAGCAGTCCTCAGAGGGGGCGGTCCGGAAACACCATATATTTT.

The chain uses TRBV5-1 and TRBJ2-7; D is possibly TRBD1 (6 bases). CDR3 length: 18 amino acids. V shed 4 bases and J shed 5 bases, with 28 bases lying between them. Per germline, CDR1 SGHRS and CDR2 YFSETQ. CDR3 coding DNA: TGCGCCAGCAGCCGCCTCTTATTACAGGGTAATCCAACCCACGAGCAGTACTTC. Encoded protein: CASSRLLLQGNPTHEQYF.

The chain combines TRBV11-2 with TRBJ1-1; 8 nucleotides agree with TRBD1. Germline assignment: CDR1 SGHAT and CDR2 FQNNGV. The CDR3 sequence is 15 residues long. V lost 5 bases, J lost 5 bases, and 10 bases stayed unmatched. The CDR3: CASSHPQGAGTEAFF. The CDR3 DNA follows: TGTGCCAGCAGCCATCCCCAGGGGGCGGGTACTGAAGCTTTCTTT.

The gene calls are TRBV2 and TRBJ2-1; 7 bases are a match to TRBD2. Trimming removed 8 bases from V and 2 bases from J; junction bases left unmatched: 6. Germline assignment: CDR1 SNHLY and CDR2 FYNNEI. The CDR3 loop spans 14 amino acids. The CDR3 DNA reads TGTGCCAGCGTGGGGCTAGCGGCCTACAATGAGCAGTTCTTC. Its translation is CASVGLAAYNEQFF.

V and J are TRBV5-1 and TRBJ2-7; 7 bases are shared with TRBD2. The CDR3 covers 16 residues. Trimming took 4 bases from V and 3 from J; bases not matched to a gene: 13. Germline CDR1 SGHRS, CDR2 YFSETQ. The CDR3 sequence is CASSPGGSGTYYEQYF. The CDR3, as DNA: TGCGCCAGCAGCCCCGGGGGGAGCGGGACCTACTACGAGCAGTACTTC.

This clone has a single count. The chain combines TRBV7-8 with TRBJ1-1, with unresolved D. The CDR3 contains 13 residues. Deletions cut 1 base from V and 7 bases from J, with 10 bases between. Germline values: CDR1 SGHVS, CDR2 FQNEAQ. The CDR3 loop is CASSLDGVSEAFF. The CDR3 DNA is TGTGCCAGCAGCTTAGATGGTGTCAGTGAAGCTTTCTTT.

This chain connects TRBV10-3 to TRBJ2-5, with D possibly being TRBD2 (6 bases). The CDR3 consists of 17 residues. V was cut by 9 bases and J by 1 base, with 24 bases left in between. CDR1 is ENHRY and CDR2 is SYGVKD in the germline V gene. CDR3 residues: CAMVSSGRGIFQETQYF. DNA for the CDR3: TGTGCCATGGTATCCTCGGGACGGGGGATATTCCAAGAGACCCAGTACTTC.

This clone was seen just once. The chain recombines TRBV5-1 with TRBJ1-2; D unclear. Germline CDR1 is SGHRS and CDR2 is YFSETQ. Trimming stripped 0 bases from V and 8 bases from J, with 11 bases between. The CDR3 is 13 residues long. The CDR3 loop reads CASSLEQPGGYTF. The CDR3 bases are TGCGCCAGCAGCTTGGAACAACCCGGAGGCTACACCTTC.